Following are 19 T cell receptor beta chains from one sample sequenced in a study of T cell repertoires in cytomegalovirus infection (dated by TCRdb to the late 2010s). Sequencing relied on an Illumina HiSeq 1500. TCRdb reanalyzed the raw reads on its own, using fastp at Q25 for trimming and MiXCR for clone calling, and kept in-frame beta chains. CDR3 protein duplicates are merged, each entry listing the most common genes and DNA. This sample has about 160,000 distinct CDR3 sequences in its table, and approximately 21% of those were observed once. The ten largest clones represent roughly 25% of the sample. Explained via the paper, the treatment or condition label denotes: in vitro stimulation with specific CMV peptide epitopes to enrich CMV-specific T cells. Their antigens are not known. The sample here was CD8+ T cells from cultured PBMCs, taken from culture after CMV antigen stimulation. These receptor sequences come from a human donor in good health (CMV status not recorded). Some clones in this sample may be carry-over from other donors' samples.

CDR3 coding DNA: TGTGCCAGCAATCACCCGGGCTCCGACTACGAGCAGTACTTC. The encoded protein is CASNHPGSDYEQYF. V is TRBV11-2 and J is TRBJ2-7; unclear D gene. The CDR3 sequence is 14 residues long. Per the germline V gene, CDR1 is SGHAT and CDR2 is FQNNGV. V lost 7 bases to trimming and J lost 3 bases, with 16 bases between them.

The rearrangement links TRBV7-9 to TRBJ1-1; 8 bases are shared with TRBD1. V lost 6 bases, J lost 4 bases, and 10 bases stayed unmatched. The CDR3 totals 15 residues. Germline V gene data show CDR1 as SEHNR and CDR2 as FQNEAQ (reference sequence). This chain's CDR3 is CASSPPQGARTEAFF. The DNA of the CDR3 is TGTGCCAGCAGTCCTCCTCAGGGGGCGCGCACTGAAGCTTTCTTT.

Only a few counts were recorded for this clonotype. V and J are TRBV19 and TRBJ1-5; D is perhaps TRBD1 (5 bases). Germline values: CDR1 LNHDA, CDR2 SQIVND (reference sequence). The length of the CDR3 is 15 residues. With 10 bases removed from V and 4 bases from J, the gap between germline ends came to 20 bases. The CDR3 DNA sequence: TGTGCCACCGTGGCGGCGCTTGGGGGAAATCAGCCCCAGCATTTT. Translation: CATVAALGGNQPQHF.

The sample holds a few counts of this clonotype. The chain couples TRBV28 to TRBJ2-1, with 7 bases identical to TRBD1. In germline, CDR1 is MDHEN, CDR2 SYDVKM. With V trimmed by 5 bases and J by 2 bases, 12 bases remained unmatched. The CDR3 length is 17 residues. CDR3 in amino acids: CASSVNYRGNTYNEQFF. DNA for the CDR3: TGTGCCAGCAGTGTTAACTACAGGGGCAATACCTACAATGAGCAGTTCTTC.

CDR3 in amino acids: CASSSTTGDQFF. The CDR3 DNA reads as TGTGCCAGCAGCTCTACGACGGGGGATCAGTTCTTC. This rearrangement joins TRBV7-6 to TRBJ2-1, with D possibly matching TRBD2 (6 bases). The germline V and J ends were trimmed by 4 bases and 13 bases, with 14 bases remaining between them. This CDR3 is 12 amino acids long. CDR1 and CDR2 (germline): SGHVS, FNYEAQ.

The chain uses TRBV6-6 and TRBJ2-1, with TRBD1 as a possible D gene (5 bases). V shed 2 bases and J shed 5 bases, with 13 bases lying between them. Looked up from germline, CDR1 is MNHNY and CDR2 is SVGAGI (reference sequence). CDR3 size: 15 residues. The DNA of the CDR3 is TGTGCCAGCAGTTACCTGGGGCAGGCTAACAATGAGCAGTTCTTC. Translated: CASSYLGQANNEQFF.

This chain joins TRBV19 and TRBJ2-7, with D possibly TRBD1 on 7 matching bases. Trimming took 3 bases from V and 2 from J, leaving 14 bases between them. There are 15 residues in the CDR3. Germline CDR1 and CDR2: LNHDA and SQIVND (reference sequence). The CDR3 sequence is CASSMQGDFTYEQYF. DNA of the CDR3: TGTGCCAGTAGTATGCAGGGGGACTTTACCTACGAGCAGTACTTC.

This clonotype has only a few counts. CDR3 loop: CASSLDPGYEQYF. As DNA, the CDR3 is TGTGCCAGCAGCTTAGATCCCGGGTACGAGCAGTACTTC. The chain combines TRBV7-9 with TRBJ2-7; D not resolved. With 1 base removed from V and 4 bases from J, the gap between germline ends came to 8 bases. Germline V gene data show CDR1 as SEHNR and CDR2 as FQNEAQ (reference sequence). CDR3 length: 13 amino acids.

The chain recombines TRBV7-9 with TRBJ1-1, with 7 nucleotides matching TRBD1. The germline gives CDR1 SEHNR, CDR2 FQNEAQ (reference sequence). This CDR3 has 15 amino acids. J lost 2 bases, V lost 5 bases, and 8 bases had no gene match. CDR3 sequence reads: CASSVPAGGNTEAFF. The DNA for the CDR3 is TGTGCCAGCAGCGTCCCCGCAGGGGGTAACACTGAAGCTTTCTTT.

In this sample, this clonotype turned up a few times. V is TRBV5-6 and J is TRBJ2-5, with 9 positions matching TRBD1. Germline V gene lookup returns CDR1 SGHDT and CDR2 YYEEEE. With V trimmed by 6 bases and J by 2 bases, 14 bases remained unmatched. There are 17 residues in the CDR3. CDR3 in DNA: TGTGCCAGCACCACCGCCCCCCGGGACAGGGTACAAGAGACCCAGTACTTC. This codes for CASTTAPRDRVQETQYF.

This clonotype came up many times. The chain is built from TRBV28 and TRBJ1-1; D unclear. There are 13 residues in the CDR3. Germline CDR1 reads MDHEN; CDR2 reads SYDVKM. Trimming removed 3 bases at V and 1 base at J, with 6 bases between. This CDR3 reads CASSLTGNTEAFF. For the CDR3, the DNA is TGTGCCAGCAGTTTGACGGGGAACACTGAAGCTTTCTTT.

The gene calls are TRBV19 and TRBJ2-1; D not resolved. V lost 9 bases and J lost 2, with 8 bases in between. Per germline, CDR1 LNHDA and CDR2 SQIVND (reference sequence). This CDR3 has 12 residues. CDR3 bases: TGTGCCAGCTCGGTAGCCTACAATGAGCAGTTCTTC. Its protein product is CASSVAYNEQFF.

This sequence joins TRBV6-6 and TRBJ2-1; 8 nucleotides agree with TRBD2. V shed 5 bases and J 9 bases; nucleotides not matched to a gene: 3. The length of the CDR3 is 12 residues. Germline lookup yields CDR1 MNHNY and CDR2 SVGAGI (reference sequence). CDR3 residues: CASSPGLAEQFF. CDR3 coding DNA: TGTGCCAGCAGTCCCGGACTAGCTGAGCAGTTCTTC.

The V and J genes are TRBV24-1 and TRBJ2-5; D perhaps matches TRBD2 (6 bases). V was cut by 9 bases and J by 6 bases, with 10 bases left in between. Looked up from germline, CDR1 is KGHDR and CDR2 is SFDVKD. CDR3 length equals 11 residues. The CDR3, as DNA: TGTGCCACCGGAGGGCCCCAGACCCAGTACTTC. Amino acids: CATGGPQTQYF.

There are a few counts of this clonotype. The CDR3 loop reads CASSQDPLTGVYEQYF. CDR3 in DNA: TGCGCCAGCAGCCAAGATCCGTTGACAGGGGTGTACGAGCAGTACTTC. The genes are TRBV4-1 and TRBJ2-7; 8 nucleotides align to TRBD1. The CDR3 extends over 16 amino acids. Germline lookup yields CDR1 MGHRA and CDR2 YSYEKL. V shed 0 bases and J 4 bases; nucleotides not matched to a gene: 8.

This chain uses TRBV4-1 with TRBJ2-1, with TRBD2 identical over 8 bases. The CDR3 has 16 amino acids. V lost 4 bases, J lost 7 bases, and 12 bases stayed unmatched. Germline V lookup: CDR1 MGHRA, CDR2 YSYEKL. CDR3 residues: CASSPLAVPLENEQFF. The DNA of the CDR3 is TGCGCCAGCAGCCCACTAGCGGTCCCCTTAGAAAATGAGCAGTTCTTC.

This clonotype was counted a few times. The rearrangement links TRBV18 to TRBJ1-6; D unresolved. V gave up 5 bases and J gave up 5 bases, with 13 bases separating them. This CDR3 region has 15 residues. Germline CDR1 is KGHSH and CDR2 is LQKENI. DNA for the CDR3: TGTGCCAGCTCAACTCGGGGTTCTAATAATTCACCCCTCCACTTT. Translation: CASSTRGSNNSPLHF.

This clonotype was counted only a few times. The chain joins TRBV4-2 to TRBJ1-1; D is uncertain. CDR3 length equals 13 residues. V lost 4 bases and J lost 2, with 8 bases in between. In germline, CDR1 is LGHNA, CDR2 YNFKEQ. Written as DNA, the CDR3 is TGTGCCAGCAGCCGCCTCTATAACACTGAAGCTTTCTTT. Amino acids: CASSRLYNTEAFF.

Only a few counts were recorded for this clonotype. The V call is TRBV5-6, the J call TRBJ2-1; either TRBD1 or TRBD2 may fit D (5 bases each). The germline V and J ends were trimmed by 4 bases and 5 bases, with 13 bases remaining between them. This CDR3 region has 14 residues. In germline, CDR1 is SGHDT, CDR2 YYEEEE. CDR3 sequence: CASSAGGGDNEQFF. The CDR3 nucleotides are TGTGCCAGCAGCGCCGGTGGGGGAGACAATGAGCAGTTCTTC.